This T cell receptor beta chain was captured by sequencing in a study of T-cell reconstitution after alpha-beta-depleted transplantation in children. Looked up from germline, CDR1 is SGHAT and CDR2 is FQNNGV. Trimming removed 1 base from V and 4 bases from J; junction bases left unmatched: 3. The CDR3 sequence is 15 residues long. This clonotype was found a few times. It was with unique molecular identifiers that the TCRbeta library was prepared. TCRdb independently ran MiXCR on the PCR reads; one entry per CDR3 protein. Here the sample spans around 380,000 distinct CDR3 sequences, 11% being singletons.

This specimen was PBMCs from the stem cell graft donor, taken from the stem cell graft. The clonotype originates from a human donor who donated a stem cell graft to a child with acute myeloid leukemia. The chain carries TRBV11-2 and TRBJ2-3, with 9 bases identical to TRBD2. CDR3 DNA sequence: TGTGCCAGCAGCTTAGGCGGGGGGGCTGCAGATACGCAGTATTTT. It is translated as CASSLGGGAADTQYF.